The rows below give T cell receptor beta chains drawn from one sample of a study of T cells in localized non-small cell lung cancer. Sequencing used immunoSEQ multiplex PCR; TCRdb keeps in-frame clones, though not all of them. This sample has approximately 4,600 clones, with under 30% found just once. Material: lung tumor tissue, obtained before any cancer treatment. The origin of the receptors is a man aged 40 to 70 with stage II lung adenocarcinoma. Each CDR3 is given with its conserved first and last residue. D genes are given only for firm matches. Size values are once, few and many counts, or a class for expanded clones, and some rows have none.

V gene: TRBV19; J gene: TRBJ2-7; clone size: .; D gene: TRBD1; CDR3 protein: CANPRGGPPYEQYF; CDR3 DNA: TGTGCCAACCCCCGAGGGGGCCCGCCCTACGAGCAGTACTTC
V gene: TRBV28; J gene: TRBJ2-5; clone size: few; D gene: TRBD2; CDR3 protein: CASSFGAGELKETQYF; CDR3 DNA: TGTGCCAGCAGTTTTGGAGCGGGAGAGCTAAAAGAGACCCAGTACTTC
V gene: TRBV18; J gene: TRBJ1-4; clone size: .; D gene: .; CDR3 protein: CASSPVQQEKLFF; CDR3 DNA: TGTGCCAGCTCACCAGTTCAGCAGGAAAAACTGTTTTTT
V gene: TRBV9; J gene: TRBJ2-7; clone size: few; D gene: .; CDR3 protein: CASSEFQGTTYEQYF; CDR3 DNA: TGTGCCAGCAGTGAATTCCAGGGGACGACCTACGAGCAGTACTTC
V gene: TRBV12-5; J gene: TRBJ2-1; clone size: .; D gene: TRBD2; CDR3 protein: CASGFQAGTSGYNEQFF; CDR3 DNA: TGTGCTAGTGGTTTCCAAGCCGGGACTAGCGGTTACAATGAGCAGTTCTTC
V gene: TRBV11-3; J gene: TRBJ2-7; clone size: few; D gene: TRBD2; CDR3 protein: CASSGSGLAGVYEQYF; CDR3 DNA: TGTGCCAGCAGCGGATCGGGACTAGCGGGGGTCTACGAGCAGTACTTC
V gene: TRBV5-1; J gene: TRBJ2-3; clone size: .; D gene: .; CDR3 protein: CASSLAGRTDTQYF; CDR3 DNA: TGCGCCAGCAGCTTGGCCGGGAGAACAGATACGCAGTATTTT
V gene: TRBV9; J gene: TRBJ2-1; clone size: medium-sized; D gene: TRBD2; CDR3 protein: CASSLRGLAFSSYNEQFF; CDR3 DNA: TGTGCCAGCAGCTTACGGGGACTAGCCTTCAGCTCCTACAATGAGCAGTTCTTC
V gene: TRBV19; J gene: TRBJ1-5; clone size: .; D gene: .; CDR3 protein: CASNNRGQPQHF; CDR3 DNA: TGTGCCAGTAACAATCGGGGGCAGCCCCAGCATTTT
V gene: TRBV6-8; J gene: TRBJ1-5; clone size: .; D gene: .; CDR3 protein: CASSYLKNRVLLHF; CDR3 DNA: TGTGCCAGCAGTTACTTGAAAAACCGGGTCCTACTGCATTTT
V gene: TRBV6-8; J gene: TRBJ2-7; clone size: few; D gene: .; CDR3 protein: CASRSGTTSYEQYF; CDR3 DNA: TGTGCCAGCAGATCCGGGACAACGTCCTACGAGCAGTACTTC
V gene: TRBV19; J gene: TRBJ1-1; clone size: .; D gene: .; CDR3 protein: CASSVLQGNTEAFF; CDR3 DNA: TGTGCCAGTAGTGTATTACAGGGGAACACTGAAGCTTTCTTT
V gene: TRBV19; J gene: TRBJ1-2; clone size: .; D gene: .; CDR3 protein: CASSPGTYDGYTF; CDR3 DNA: TGTGCCAGTAGTCCCGGGACATATGATGGCTACACCTTC